This entry describes one T cell receptor beta chain. The repertoire was sequenced with immunoSEQ multiplex PCR; TCRdb's copy has only in-frame clones and lacks some. The sample lists about 36,000 clones, around 90% occurring once. This specimen belongs to a study of T cell changes during pregnancy in multiple sclerosis. The CDR3 is 14 amino acids. V dropped 4 bases and J dropped 2; count of bases not matched to a gene: 4. Germline-derived CDR1 and CDR2 are MDHEN and SYDVKM. The origin of this receptor is a female donor with multiple sclerosis, enrolled in a pregnancy study. The sequencing here drew on CD4+ T cells from peripheral blood mononuclear cells, taken in the first trimester of pregnancy. The chain uses TRBV28 and TRBJ2-7; TRBD1 agrees at 8 bases. In DNA form, the CDR3 reads TGTGCCAGCAGTTCCCGGGACAGGACCTACGAGCAGTACTTC. Translating it yields CASSSRDRTYEQYF.